A few counts support the clone carrying this T cell receptor (beta chain). Its specificity is not known. J was trimmed by 2 bases and V by 2 bases; bases with no gene match: 1. The CDR3 is made up of 16 amino acids. Germline CDR1 KGHDR, CDR2 SFDVKD. The data are from a study of blood T cells in healthy people across ages. Study outcomes and limitations: Possibly, changes in expanded clonotypes were confounded because donor CMV status was unknown. Both naive CD4+ cell counts and diversity were greater in long-lived donors than in aged donors.

PCR was performed a second time for about 7 to 12 cycles using a sample-barcoded 5' primer and a J-beta primer mix. Sequencing recovered at least 3 million CDR3-containing paired-end reads from each sample. TCRdb re-called the 5' RACE reads through MiXCR, storing one row per CDR3 protein. The sample holds fewer than 900,000 distinct CDR3 sequences, roughly 45% seen once. The receptor was isolated from a woman aged 60 to 75 in good health. The chain uses TRBV24-1 and TRBJ2-6, with 8 bases matching TRBD2. Input material: blood. The CDR3 sequence: CATSDWGLAGANVLTF. For the CDR3, the DNA is TGTGCCACCAGTGATTGGGGACTAGCTGGGGCCAACGTCCTGACTTTC.